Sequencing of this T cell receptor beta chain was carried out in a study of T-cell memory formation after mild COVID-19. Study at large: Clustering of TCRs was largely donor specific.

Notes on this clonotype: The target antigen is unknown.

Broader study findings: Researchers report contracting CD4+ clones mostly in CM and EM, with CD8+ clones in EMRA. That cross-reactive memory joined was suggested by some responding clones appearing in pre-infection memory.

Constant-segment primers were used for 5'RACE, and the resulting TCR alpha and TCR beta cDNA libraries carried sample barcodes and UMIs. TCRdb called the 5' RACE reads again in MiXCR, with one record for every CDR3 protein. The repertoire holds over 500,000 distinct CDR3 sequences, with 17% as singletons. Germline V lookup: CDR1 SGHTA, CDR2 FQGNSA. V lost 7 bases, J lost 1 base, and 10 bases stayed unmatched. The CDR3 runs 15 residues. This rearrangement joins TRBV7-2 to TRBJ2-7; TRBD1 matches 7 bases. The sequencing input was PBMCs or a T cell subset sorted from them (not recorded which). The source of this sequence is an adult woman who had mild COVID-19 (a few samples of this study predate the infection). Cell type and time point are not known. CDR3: CASTPSPTGSYEQYF. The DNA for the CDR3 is TGTGCCAGCACCCCTTCCCCGACAGGGTCCTACGAGCAGTACTTC.